This T cell receptor beta chain was recovered during a study of blood T cell repertoires in COVID-19 (dated by TCRdb to about 2020). Concerning the study at large: Samples from collaborators originated in the United States, Italy and Spain and spanned both the acute and convalescent phases of COVID-19. Subjects who had been exposed to COVID-19, were actively infected with it, or had recovered from it provided the deeply sampled blood TCRbeta repertoires that made up the dataset. The repertoires were released in a freely available public database meant as a resource for research on the immune response to SARS-CoV-2. Where HLA class I and class II types were available, the types were taken from metadata supplied by the sample provider, not from assay-based typing. The samples were drawn from the first 160 participants of the ongoing ImmuneRACE study and from some 1,300 subjects provided by 6 global collaborators. The material from the prospective study consisted of cDNA or gDNA derived from T cells, B-cell-depleted T cells, or PBMCs. The sample metadata nearly always contained a de-identified subject ID, COVID-19 status, age in years and sex.

TCRbeta CDR3 regions were amplified from genomic DNA using the immunoSEQ Assay, a bias-controlled multiplex PCR. The published analysis was carried out like this. Within the assay, amplification of reference gene primers was used to estimate how many nucleated cells each sample contained. To quantify the absolute abundance of each unique TCRbeta CDR3 rearrangement, sequence reads were collapsed and filtered. For each sample, productive Simpson clonality was calculated as the square root of Simpson's diversity index over productive rearrangements. Here the immuneACCESS table is served through TCRdb, limited to in-frame sequences with V and J called. Missing clones are a known gap in these copies; in checked studies unresolved V genes cover under half, and the rest lacks a known reason. V and J calls plus clone size are reproduced from that table; the DNA served to infer D and trimming. Present in this sample are approximately 100,000 clones, 84% of which were seen just once. The top ten hold roughly 25% of the sample.

Each collaborating institution followed its own protocols to collect whole blood in K2EDTA tubes. For TCRbeta analysis, collaborator samples were shipped as frozen whole blood, as isolated PBMCs, or as DNA extracted from either sample type. In the case of this clone: Its antigen remains undetermined. No base-level quality is on record; no much larger clone is a single base apart.

Study-level results and caveats: Clinical and demographic metadata were provided uncurated, with the amount varying by source and participant.

The sequenced material came from peripheral blood. This clonotype was sampled from a man in his sixties with acute or convalescent COVID-19.

The CDR3 region reads CASSPNQARQLEAFF. In nucleotides, the sequence is TGCGCCAGCAGCCCGAACCAGGCTAGACAGCTAGAAGCTTTCTTT. Recombination connected TRBV4-1 to TRBJ1-1; 5 matching bases give a weak D call of TRBD1. Trimming removed 4 bases from V and 8 bases from J, leaving 20 bases between the germline ends. Its CDR3 holds 15 amino acids, cysteine through phenylalanine. Just CDR3 DNA is preserved here, 45 bases in frame from base 1. Sequences MGHRA (CDR1) and YSYEKL (CDR2) are obtained from the germline V gene.